Described below is a single TCR beta chain sequence and its context. The target antigen is unknown. Drawing of blood for sampling happened at baseline, at cycle 4 day 1, and at cycle 7 day 1. Here immunoSEQ multiplex PCR was the method, and the copy in TCRdb shows in-frame clones only, minus some. The table records nearly 45,000 clones, about four fifths of them present only once. This sample stems from a study of OX40 agonist ivuxolimab in advanced cancers. On the study more broadly: Patients treated during dose escalation were battling hepatocellular carcinoma, melanoma, renal cell or head and neck cancer.

The CDR3 is made up of 15 amino acids. Per the germline V gene, CDR1 is MNHEY and CDR2 is SVGAGI. The ends lost 4 bases at V and 8 bases at J; junction bases unmatched: 8. General study points: In the 0.1 to 3.0 mg/kg range, CD4+ and CD8+ blood T cells had expanded clonally by week 6. Researchers did not determine the expanded peripheral T cells' antigen specificity.

This material consisted of CD4+ or CD8+ T cells sorted from blood, taken in a trial of the OX40 agonist ivuxolimab. The genes are TRBV6-5 and TRBJ1-4; 9 positions agree with TRBD1. This receptor was identified in an adult with an advanced solid tumor such as melanoma, head and neck, liver or kidney cancer. For the CDR3, the DNA is TGTGCCAGCAGTTCCTTCGGACAGGGGAAGGAAAAACTGTTTTTT. Translation gives CASSSFGQGKEKLFF.